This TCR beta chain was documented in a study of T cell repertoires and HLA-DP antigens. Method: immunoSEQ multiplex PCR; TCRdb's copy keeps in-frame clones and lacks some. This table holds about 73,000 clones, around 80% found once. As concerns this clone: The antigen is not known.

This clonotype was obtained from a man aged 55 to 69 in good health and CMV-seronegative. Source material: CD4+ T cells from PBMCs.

CDR3 nucleotides: TGTGCCAGCAGCCAGGCGGGGGGTTACACCGGGGAGCTGTTTTTT. Amino acids: CASSQAGGYTGELFF. The chain has TRBV4-2 and TRBJ2-2; 8 bases line up with TRBD2. There are 15 residues in the CDR3. Looked up from germline, CDR1 is LGHNA and CDR2 is YNFKEQ. V lost 3 bases and J lost 3; bases outside the gene matches: 3.